Listed below are T cell receptor beta chains from one sample, sequenced in a study of T cell responses to AZD1222 COVID-19 vaccine. This table comes from immunoSEQ multiplex PCR, and its TCRdb copy is limited to in-frame clones, with some not included. This sample carries under 95,000 clones, around 91% of them seen once, and the ten largest clones take approximately 8.7%. This material consisted of peripheral blood, taken on day 0 of AZD1222 vaccination. Every receptor here comes from an adult in good health. CDR3s include the opening cysteine and the closing phenylalanine or tryptophan. Each record gives: CDR3 protein, CDR3 DNA, D gene, V gene, clone size, J gene. A D gene is named only where the DNA matches it firmly. Clone size is not always given. Where it is, it says once, few, many or a class for expanded clones.

CASSLGPGSGKDSPLHF | TGCGCCAGCAGCTTGGGTCCGGGGTCTGGGAAGGATTCACCCCTCCACTTT | NA | TRBV5-1 | NA | TRBJ1-6
CASSFETGGTDTQYF | TGTGCCAGCAGTTTCGAGACAGGGGGGACAGATACGCAGTATTTT | TRBD1 | TRBV27 | NA | TRBJ2-3
CASYGGAGVTDTQYF | TGTGCCAGCTACGGAGGGGCAGGGGTCACAGATACGCAGTATTTT | NA | TRBV18 | NA | TRBJ2-3
CASSVDARSPGDSPLHF | TGTGCCAGCAGCGTAGACGCAAGGAGCCCAGGGGATTCACCCCTCCACTTT | NA | TRBV9 | NA | TRBJ1-6
CASSDRGYYEQYF | TGTGCCAGTAGTGACAGAGGATACTACGAGCAGTACTTC | NA | TRBV19 | NA | TRBJ2-7
CASSYPGDRGLSGNTEAFF | TGTGCCAGCAGTTATCCTGGGGACAGGGGGCTCTCTGGGAACACTGAAGCTTTCTTT | TRBD1 | TRBV6-2/TRBV6-3 | NA | TRBJ1-1
CASSSTTGQNTEAFF | TGCGCCAGCAGCTCTACCACGGGACAGAACACTGAAGCTTTCTTT | NA | TRBV5-1 | NA | TRBJ1-1
CASSLASGGPRGYEQYF | TGCGCCAGCAGCTTGGCCAGTGGGGGGCCTCGAGGGTACGAGCAGTACTTC | NA | TRBV5-1 | NA | TRBJ2-7
CASSPNRGGGYTF | TGTGCCAGCAGCCCGAACAGGGGAGGTGGCTACACCTTC | TRBD1 | TRBV3-1/TRBV3-2 | NA | TRBJ1-2
CASSLALLKLFF | TGTGCCAGCAGTTTAGCCCTCCTAAAACTGTTTTTT | NA | TRBV12-3/TRBV12-4 | NA | TRBJ1-4
CSVELRLTEAFF | TGCAGCGTTGAGTTACGCCTTACTGAAGCTTTCTTT | NA | TRBV29-1 | NA | TRBJ1-1
CASSLTETGELFF | TGTGCCAGCAGCTTGACAGAAACCGGGGAGCTGTTTTTT | NA | TRBV7-9 | NA | TRBJ2-2
CASSPRTNTEAFF | TGTGCCAGCAGCCCCAGAACCAACACTGAAGCTTTCTTT | NA | TRBV11-3 | once | TRBJ1-1
CASSLQGFDTEAFF | TGTGCCAGCAGCTTGCAGGGGTTTGACACTGAAGCTTTCTTT | NA | TRBV5-4 | NA | TRBJ1-1
CASSFGITNEQFF | TGTGCCAGCAGTTTCGGGATTACCAATGAGCAGTTCTTC | NA | TRBV12-3/TRBV12-4 | NA | TRBJ2-1
CASSQGRYEQYF | TGTGCCAGCAGCCAAGGCCGCTACGAGCAGTACTTC | NA | TRBV3-1/TRBV3-2 | NA | TRBJ2-7
CASSQDVRTGYTF | TGTGCCAGCAGCCAAGACGTCAGGACTGGCTACACCTTC | NA | TRBV3-1/TRBV3-2 | NA | TRBJ1-2
CASSQAVLASSDTQYF | TGTGCCAGCAGCCAAGCGGTCCTAGCTAGTTCAGATACGCAGTATTTT | NA | TRBV4-2 | NA | TRBJ2-3
CASSARTGGGEQFF | TGTGCCAGCAGTGCCCGGACAGGGGGTGGTGAGCAGTTCTTC | TRBD1 | TRBV6-6 | NA | TRBJ2-1
CASSPGGVGSPLHF | TGTGCCAGCTCACCGGGAGGGGTCGGGTCACCCCTCCACTTT | NA | TRBV18 | NA | TRBJ1-6
CASSQGVVSLAGLETQYF | TGTGCCAGCAGCCAAGGAGTTGTCTCGCTAGCGGGCCTTGAGACGCAGTATTTT | TRBD2 | TRBV14 | NA | TRBJ2-3
CASSAPYEQYF | TGCGCCAGCAGTGCCCCCTACGAGCAGTACTTC | NA | TRBV10-2 | NA | TRBJ2-7
CASHPGQGLYGYTF | TGTGCCAGCCACCCGGGACAGGGGCTCTATGGCTACACCTTC | TRBD1 | TRBV6-5 | NA | TRBJ1-2
CASSPPGTRNTGELFF | TGTGCCAGCAGCCCTCCCGGGACCAGGAACACCGGGGAGCTGTTTTTT | NA | TRBV7-2 | NA | TRBJ2-2
CASSLGGLQPQHF | TGTGCCAGCAGCTTAGGGGGGCTTCAGCCCCAGCATTTT | NA | TRBV7-9 | NA | TRBJ1-5
CASDREGTRDGYTF | TGTGCCAGCGATCGCGAGGGTACGAGAGATGGCTACACCTTC | NA | TRBV7-9 | NA | TRBJ1-2
CASSYTTGVAYGYTF | TGTGCCAGCAGTTACACGACAGGGGTGGCCTATGGCTACACCTTC | TRBD1 | TRBV6-5 | NA | TRBJ1-2
CASSFSEDREKLFF | TGTGCCAGCTCATTCTCCGAGGATCGGGAAAAACTGTTTTTT | NA | TRBV18 | NA | TRBJ1-4
CASSLSGNTIYF | TGTGCCAGCAGCTTATCTGGAAACACCATATATTTT | NA | TRBV13 | NA | TRBJ1-3
CAINRQGIGYEQYF | TGTGCCATCAATAGACAGGGGATTGGCTACGAGCAGTACTTC | TRBD1 | TRBV10-3 | NA | TRBJ2-7
CASSRNVITPQHF | TGTGCCAGCAGTCGGAATGTCATCACGCCCCAGCATTTT | NA | TRBV2 | NA | TRBJ1-5
CASSQGSNQPQHF | TGTGCCAGCAGCCAAGGGAGCAATCAGCCCCAGCATTTT | NA | TRBV3-1/TRBV3-2 | NA | TRBJ1-5
CASSPPNRGQFNSPLHF | TGTGCCAGCTCACCACCTAACCGGGGACAGTTTAATTCACCCCTCCACTTT | TRBD1 | TRBV18 | NA | TRBJ1-6
CASSSWTSGGDTQYF | TGTGCCAGCAGCTCCTGGACTAGCGGGGGAGATACGCAGTATTTT | TRBD2 | TRBV5-4 | NA | TRBJ2-3
CSVDVSSHKHGYTF | TGCAGCGTGGATGTATCTAGCCATAAGCATGGCTACACCTTC | NA | TRBV29-1 | NA | TRBJ1-2
CASSLDYNEQFF | TGCGCCAGCAGCTTGGACTACAATGAGCAGTTCTTC | NA | TRBV5-1 | NA | TRBJ2-1
CAISERIYEQYF | TGTGCCATCAGTGAGAGGATCTACGAGCAGTACTTC | NA | TRBV10-3 | NA | TRBJ2-7
CASSPVIGNTEAFF | TGTGCCAGCAGCCCAGTGATTGGTAACACTGAAGCTTTCTTT | NA | TRBV11-2 | NA | TRBJ1-1
CASRGQGPTDTQYF | TGTGCCAGCAGGGGACAGGGCCCCACAGATACGCAGTATTTT | TRBD1 | TRBV25-1 | NA | TRBJ2-3
CASSRGYEQYF | TGTGCCAGCAGCCGTGGCTACGAGCAGTACTTC | NA | TRBV11-3 | NA | TRBJ2-7
CASSYGSQGAQEGYTF | TGTGCCAGCAGTTACGGGTCGCAGGGTGCCCAGGAAGGCTACACCTTC | NA | TRBV6-2/TRBV6-3 | NA | TRBJ1-2
CASRLDRATNEKLFF | TGTGCCAGCAGATTGGACAGGGCTACTAATGAAAAACTGTTTTTT | TRBD1 | TRBV6-5 | NA | TRBJ1-4
CASSIQTGGRGYTF | TGTGCCAGCAGTATCCAGACAGGGGGCCGGGGCTACACCTTC | TRBD1 | TRBV6-5 | few | TRBJ1-2
CASSFWDGGELFF | TGTGCCAGCAGCTTTTGGGATGGCGGGGAGCTGTTTTTT | NA | TRBV5-5 | once | TRBJ2-2